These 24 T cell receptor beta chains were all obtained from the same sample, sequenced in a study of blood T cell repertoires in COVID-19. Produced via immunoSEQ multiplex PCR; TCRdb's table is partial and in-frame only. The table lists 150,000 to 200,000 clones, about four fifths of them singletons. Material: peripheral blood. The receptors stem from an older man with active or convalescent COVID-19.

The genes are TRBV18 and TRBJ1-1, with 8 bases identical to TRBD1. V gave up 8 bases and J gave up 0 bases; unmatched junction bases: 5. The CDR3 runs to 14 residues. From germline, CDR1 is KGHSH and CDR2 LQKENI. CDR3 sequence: CASGQGIMNTEAFF. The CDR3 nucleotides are TGTGCCAGCGGACAGGGAATCATGAACACTGAAGCTTTCTTT.

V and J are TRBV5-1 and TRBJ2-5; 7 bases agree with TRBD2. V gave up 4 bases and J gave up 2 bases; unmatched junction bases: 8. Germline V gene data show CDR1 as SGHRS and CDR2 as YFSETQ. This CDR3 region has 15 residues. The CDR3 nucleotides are TGCGCCAGCAGCCCTACACTAGCGCCGCAAGAGACCCAGTACTTC. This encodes CASSPTLAPQETQYF.

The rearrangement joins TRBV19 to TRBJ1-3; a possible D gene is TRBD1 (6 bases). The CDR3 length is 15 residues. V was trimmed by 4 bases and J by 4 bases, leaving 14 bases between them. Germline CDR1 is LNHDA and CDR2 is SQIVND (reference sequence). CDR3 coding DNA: TGTGCCAGTAGTAAGCGGGGGGCGCGCGGAAACACCATATATTTT. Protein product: CASSKRGARGNTIYF.

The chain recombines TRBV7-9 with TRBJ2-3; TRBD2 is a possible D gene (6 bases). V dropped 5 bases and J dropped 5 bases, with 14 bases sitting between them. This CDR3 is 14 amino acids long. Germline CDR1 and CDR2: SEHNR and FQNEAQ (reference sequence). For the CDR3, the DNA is TGTGCCAGCAGCCCACGGGACTTTGGAGATACGCAGTATTTT. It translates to CASSPRDFGDTQYF.

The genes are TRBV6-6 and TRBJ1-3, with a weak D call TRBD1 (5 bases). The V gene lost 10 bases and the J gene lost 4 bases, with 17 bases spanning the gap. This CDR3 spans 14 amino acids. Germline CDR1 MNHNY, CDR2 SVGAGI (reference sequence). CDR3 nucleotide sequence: TGTGCCATCCGCGGGGCAGACCAAGGAAACACCATATATTTT. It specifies CAIRGADQGNTIYF.

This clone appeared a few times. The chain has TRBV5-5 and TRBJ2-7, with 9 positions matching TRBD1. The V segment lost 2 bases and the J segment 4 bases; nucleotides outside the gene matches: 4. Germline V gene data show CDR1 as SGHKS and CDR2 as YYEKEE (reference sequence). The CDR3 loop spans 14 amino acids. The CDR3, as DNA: TGTGCCAGCAGCTTACGGGACAGGGCGTACGAGCAGTACTTC. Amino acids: CASSLRDRAYEQYF.

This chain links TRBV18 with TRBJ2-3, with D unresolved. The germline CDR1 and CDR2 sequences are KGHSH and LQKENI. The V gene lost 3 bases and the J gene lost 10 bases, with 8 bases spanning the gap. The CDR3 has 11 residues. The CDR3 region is CASSPQFAQYF. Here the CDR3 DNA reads TGTGCCAGCTCACCTCAGTTTGCGCAGTATTTT. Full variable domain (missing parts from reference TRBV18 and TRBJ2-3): NAGVMQNPRHLVRRRGQEARLRCSPMKGHSHVYWYRQLPEEGLKFMVYLQKENIIDESGMPKERFSAEFPKEGPSILRIQQVVRGDSAAYFCASSPQFAQYFGPGTRLTVL.

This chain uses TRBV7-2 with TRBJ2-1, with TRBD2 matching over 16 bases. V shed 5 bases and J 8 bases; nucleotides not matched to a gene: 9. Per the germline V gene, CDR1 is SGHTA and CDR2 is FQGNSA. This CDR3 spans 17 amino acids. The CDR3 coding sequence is TGTGCCAGCAGCGTTCCGGGACTAGCGGGGGGGCTCCATGAGCAGTTCTTC. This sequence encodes CASSVPGLAGGLHEQFF.

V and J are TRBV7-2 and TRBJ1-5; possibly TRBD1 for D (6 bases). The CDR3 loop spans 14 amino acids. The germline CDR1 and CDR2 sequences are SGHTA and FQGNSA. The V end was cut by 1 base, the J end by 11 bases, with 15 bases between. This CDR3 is CASSLGPGVLSQHF. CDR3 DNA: TGTGCCAGCAGCTTAGGTCCAGGGGTCTTGTCCCAGCATTTT.

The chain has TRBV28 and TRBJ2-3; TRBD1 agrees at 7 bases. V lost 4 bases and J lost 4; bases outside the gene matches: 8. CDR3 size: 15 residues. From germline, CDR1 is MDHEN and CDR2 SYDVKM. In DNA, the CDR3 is TGTGCCAGCAGTTACCGACAGGGTGGGGCAGATACGCAGTATTTT. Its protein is CASSYRQGGADTQYF.

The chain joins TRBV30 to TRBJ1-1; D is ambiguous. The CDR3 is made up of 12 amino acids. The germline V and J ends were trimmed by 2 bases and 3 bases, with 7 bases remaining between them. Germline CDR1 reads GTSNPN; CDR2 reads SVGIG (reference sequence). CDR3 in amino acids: CAWSFTDTEAFF. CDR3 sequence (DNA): TGTGCCTGGAGTTTCACGGACACTGAAGCTTTCTTT.

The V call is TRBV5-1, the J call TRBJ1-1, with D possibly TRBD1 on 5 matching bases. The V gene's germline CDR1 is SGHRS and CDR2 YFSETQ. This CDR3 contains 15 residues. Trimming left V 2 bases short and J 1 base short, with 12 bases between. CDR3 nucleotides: TGCGCCAGCAGCTTTTCTGGGGCCGGGAACACTGAAGCTTTCTTT. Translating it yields CASSFSGAGNTEAFF.

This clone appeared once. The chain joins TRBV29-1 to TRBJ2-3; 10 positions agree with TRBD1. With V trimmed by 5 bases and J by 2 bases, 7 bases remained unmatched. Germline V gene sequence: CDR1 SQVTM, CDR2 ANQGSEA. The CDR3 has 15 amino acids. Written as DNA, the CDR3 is TGCAGCGTTCTAGACAGGGGGCGCGTCACAGATACGCAGTATTTT. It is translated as CSVLDRGRVTDTQYF.

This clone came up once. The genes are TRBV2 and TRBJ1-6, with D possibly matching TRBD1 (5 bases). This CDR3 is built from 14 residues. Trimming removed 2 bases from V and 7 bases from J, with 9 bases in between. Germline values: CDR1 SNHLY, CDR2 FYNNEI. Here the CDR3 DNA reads TGTGCCAGCAGTGAACAGGGTGCAAATTCACCCCTCCACTTT. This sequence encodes CASSEQGANSPLHF.

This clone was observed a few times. CDR3 nucleotides: TGTGCCAGTAGTTGGGACAGGAACCCTTCTAACTATGGCTACACCTTC. It codes for CASSWDRNPSNYGYTF. The chain uses TRBV19 and TRBJ1-2, with 8 bases aligning to TRBD1. Germline assignment: CDR1 LNHDA and CDR2 SQIVND (reference sequence). This CDR3 has 16 amino acids. The V segment lost 5 bases and the J segment 0 bases; nucleotides outside the gene matches: 8.

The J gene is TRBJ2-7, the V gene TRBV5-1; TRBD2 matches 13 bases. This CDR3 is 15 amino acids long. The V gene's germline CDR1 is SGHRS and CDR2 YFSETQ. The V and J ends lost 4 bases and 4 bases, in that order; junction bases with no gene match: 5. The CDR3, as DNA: TGCGCCAGCAGCCGACTAGCGGGAGGACTTTACGAGCAGTACTTC. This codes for CASSRLAGGLYEQYF.

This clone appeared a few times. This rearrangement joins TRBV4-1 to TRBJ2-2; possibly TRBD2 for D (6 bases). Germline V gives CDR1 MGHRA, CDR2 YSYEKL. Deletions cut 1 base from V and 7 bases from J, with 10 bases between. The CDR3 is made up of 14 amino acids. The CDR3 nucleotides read TGCGCCAGCAGCCAAGGGAGGGCGGTCGGGGAGCTGTTTTTT. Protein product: CASSQGRAVGELFF.

The DNA for the CDR3 is TGTGCCAGCAGTTTGTCGGGAAATCAGCCCCAGCATTTT. This gives the protein CASSLSGNQPQHF. The V and J genes are TRBV12-3 or TRBV12-4 and TRBJ1-5, with D uncertain. The ends were cut back, 3 bases at V and 4 bases at J, with 7 bases in the middle. This CDR3 has 13 amino acids.

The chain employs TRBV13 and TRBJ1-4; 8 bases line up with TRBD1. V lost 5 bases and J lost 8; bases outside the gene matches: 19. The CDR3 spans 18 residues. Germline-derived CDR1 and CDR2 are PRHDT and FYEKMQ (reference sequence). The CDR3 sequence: CASSLLGQGSGLREKLFF. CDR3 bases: TGTGCCAGCAGCCTTCTCGGACAGGGATCGGGTTTGAGAGAAAAACTGTTTTTT.

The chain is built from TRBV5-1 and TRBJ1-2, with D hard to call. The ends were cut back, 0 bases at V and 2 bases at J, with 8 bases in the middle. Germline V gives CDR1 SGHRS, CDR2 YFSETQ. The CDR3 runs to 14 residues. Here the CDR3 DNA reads TGCGCCAGCAGCTTGGCTCCGGGGAACTATGGCTACACCTTC. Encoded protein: CASSLAPGNYGYTF.

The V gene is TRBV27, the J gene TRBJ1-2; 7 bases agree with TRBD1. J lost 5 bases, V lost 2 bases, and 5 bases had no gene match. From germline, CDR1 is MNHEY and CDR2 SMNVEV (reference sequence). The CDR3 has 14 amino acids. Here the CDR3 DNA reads TGTGCCAGCAGTTTAAAGGGGGCAAGGTATGGCTACACCTTC. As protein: CASSLKGARYGYTF.

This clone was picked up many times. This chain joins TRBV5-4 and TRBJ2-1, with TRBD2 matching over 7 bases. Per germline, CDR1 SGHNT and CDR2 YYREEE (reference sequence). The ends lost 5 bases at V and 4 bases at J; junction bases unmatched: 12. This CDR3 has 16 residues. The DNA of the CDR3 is TGTGCCAGCAGTCGCGGGGAGGGAGGGCCGTACAATGAGCAGTTCTTC. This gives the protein CASSRGEGGPYNEQFF.

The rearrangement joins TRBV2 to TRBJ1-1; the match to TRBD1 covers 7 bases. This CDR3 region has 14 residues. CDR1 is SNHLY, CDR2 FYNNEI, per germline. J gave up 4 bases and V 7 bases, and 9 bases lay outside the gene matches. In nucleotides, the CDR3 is TGTGCCAGCACCCTAGGGGGCATAGGCACTGAAGCTTTCTTT. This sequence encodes CASTLGGIGTEAFF.

The CDR3 bases are TGTGCCAGCAGCGCCGGGTCCGCGAACACCGGGGAGCTGTTTTTT. This gives the protein CASSAGSANTGELFF. The chain uses TRBV9 and TRBJ2-2; D is unclear. The V end lost 3 bases, the J end lost 0 bases, and 9 bases lay between the germline ends. The germline V gene encodes CDR1 SGDLS and CDR2 YYNGEE. This CDR3 has 15 amino acids. The full variable domain, its missing parts supplied by reference TRBV9 and TRBJ2-2, is DSGVTQTPKHLITATGQRVTLRCSPRSGDLSVYWYQQSLDQGLQFLIQYYNGEERAKGNILERFSAQQFPDLHSELNLSSLELGDSALYFCASSAGSANTGELFFGEGSRLTVL.